This TCR beta chain was documented in a study of shared clonotypes between healthy human individuals. Repertoires were generated with immunoSEQ multiplex PCR, while TCRdb's copy carries only in-frame clones and drops some. This table holds over a million clones, roughly 74% found once. There are 14 residues in the CDR3. The specimen sequenced was memory CD4+ T cells from PBMCs. As to subset: CD45RA-negative fraction. The origin of this receptor is a man aged 18 to 29 in good health. Some clones in this sample may be carry-over from other donors' samples. V usage is TRBV21-1 and J usage is TRBJ1-2; TRBD1, the table's D call, was not compared with the DNA. TRBV21-1 constitutes a pseudogene. CDR3 in amino acids: CASSKVRSSDGYTF. CDR3 nucleotide sequence: TGTGCCAGCAGCAAAGTCAGGTCTTCCGATGGCTACACCTTC.